Many counts were recorded for the clone carrying this T cell receptor beta chain. The data derive from a study of regulatory T cells in long-lasting Graves disease. Regarding time point: newly diagnosed GD, antithyroid drugs for less than 3 months. TCR sequences were obtained from RNA taken from PBMCs. HTBI primers from iRepertoire and Arm-PCR of CDR3 regions yielded the TCR beta libraries. TCRdb processed the multiplex PCR reads anew with MiXCR; each CDR3 protein has one entry. The table shows about 330,000 distinct CDR3 sequences, with around 15% occurring only once. These records were also assigned to another study, of T cells in Graves' hyperthyroidism and ophthalmopathy. Per that study: RT-PCR in the first round (using the HTBI primer set) targeted the TCR CDR3. Model output signaled ophthalmopathy a median about 6.3 months ahead of onset.

This sample comprised peripheral blood mononuclear cells (PBMCs), obtained at new diagnosis, from a patient treated with antithyroid drugs. The source of this sequence is a woman between 18 and 29 years old with Graves disease.

Here the CDR3 reads CASSIGDTTEAFF. The CDR3 DNA follows: TGTGCCAGTAGTATAGGGGATACAACTGAAGCTTTCTTT. V is TRBV19 and J is TRBJ1-1; D gene unclear. Trimming left V 1 base short and J 5 bases short, with 8 bases between. This CDR3 spans 13 amino acids. The germline V gene has CDR1 LNHDA and CDR2 SQIVND (reference sequence). The full variable domain, in which reference TRBV19 and TRBJ1-1 provide the parts outside the CDR3, is DGGITQSPKYLFRKEGQNVTLSCEQNLNHDAMYWYRQDPGQGLRLIYYSQIVNDFQKGDIAEGYSVSREKKESFPLTVTSAQKNPTAFYLCASSIGDTTEAFFGQGTRLTVV.